This is a list of T cell receptor beta chains from one sample in a study of blood T cell repertoires in COVID-19. The data were produced by immunoSEQ multiplex PCR, yet TCRdb's version contains in-frame clones alone and is incomplete. The table has about 92,000 clones, around 75% seen once. What was sequenced was peripheral blood. These receptors all stem from a woman older than 75 with active or convalescent COVID-19. The CDR3 runs from the conserved cysteine through the conserved F or W. Part of the rows lack a size; the others show once, few, many or a class for expanded clones.

cdr3_aa: CASSSSGTGGRETQYF; j_call: TRBJ2-5; clone_size: NA; v_call: TRBV7-2
cdr3_aa: CASKTLGHRQETQYF; j_call: TRBJ2-5; clone_size: once; v_call: TRBV19
cdr3_aa: CASSQGTSGRTTDTQYF; j_call: TRBJ2-3; clone_size: NA; v_call: TRBV4-2
cdr3_aa: CASSPSGDTEAFF; j_call: TRBJ1-1; clone_size: NA; v_call: TRBV18
cdr3_aa: CASSQFAGGNTEAFF; j_call: TRBJ1-1; clone_size: NA; v_call: TRBV19
cdr3_aa: CASSSGQFRRDTQYF; j_call: TRBJ2-3; clone_size: NA; v_call: TRBV28
cdr3_aa: CASSSLAGLTTDTQYF; j_call: TRBJ2-3; clone_size: NA; v_call: TRBV6-6
cdr3_aa: CASSRGQGAHEQYF; j_call: TRBJ2-7; clone_size: NA; v_call: TRBV7-8
cdr3_aa: CASSRYGTSGPNTGELFF; j_call: TRBJ2-2; clone_size: NA; v_call: TRBV19
cdr3_aa: CASSHTSGLRVNEQFF; j_call: TRBJ2-1; clone_size: NA; v_call: TRBV4-2
cdr3_aa: CASSHDTGSSYEQYF; j_call: TRBJ2-7; clone_size: NA; v_call: TRBV7-2
cdr3_aa: CASSERGQGSETQYF; j_call: TRBJ2-5; clone_size: NA; v_call: TRBV2
cdr3_aa: CASSQSSRVQETQYF; j_call: TRBJ2-5; clone_size: NA; v_call: TRBV14
cdr3_aa: CASSSDRVSREQYF; j_call: TRBJ2-7; clone_size: NA; v_call: TRBV19
cdr3_aa: CASSQELAGVSYNEQFF; j_call: TRBJ2-1; clone_size: NA; v_call: TRBV4-2
cdr3_aa: CASSLARDFHPFF; j_call: TRBJ2-1; clone_size: NA; v_call: TRBV5-1
cdr3_aa: CASSLSGTSGAASYNEQFF; j_call: TRBJ2-1; clone_size: NA; v_call: TRBV7-3
cdr3_aa: CASKGQGTTGELFF; j_call: TRBJ2-2; clone_size: NA; v_call: TRBV19
cdr3_aa: CASSQLGIGGPRVGNTIYF; j_call: TRBJ1-3; clone_size: NA; v_call: TRBV4-3
cdr3_aa: CAATSGSSYNEQFF; j_call: TRBJ2-1; clone_size: NA; v_call: TRBV10-3
cdr3_aa: CASSLRGQGENTIYF; j_call: TRBJ1-3; clone_size: NA; v_call: TRBV7-3
cdr3_aa: CASSQVLGGGTDTQYF; j_call: TRBJ2-3; clone_size: NA; v_call: TRBV3-1/TRBV3-2
cdr3_aa: CASSRQGSNTEAFF; j_call: TRBJ1-1; clone_size: NA; v_call: TRBV9
cdr3_aa: CASSAGDEKLFF; j_call: TRBJ1-4; clone_size: once; v_call: TRBV25-1
cdr3_aa: CASSPGQGNEQFF; j_call: TRBJ2-1; clone_size: NA; v_call: TRBV18
cdr3_aa: CASSLGQGHETQYF; j_call: TRBJ2-5; clone_size: NA; v_call: TRBV7-3
cdr3_aa: CASSYSVQGTYGYTF; j_call: TRBJ1-2; clone_size: NA; v_call: TRBV6-5
cdr3_aa: CSVALTLAKNIQYF; j_call: TRBJ2-4; clone_size: few; v_call: TRBV29-1
cdr3_aa: CAWSVLTGFNSPLHF; j_call: TRBJ1-6; clone_size: NA; v_call: TRBV30
cdr3_aa: CASSLGGLQETQYF; j_call: TRBJ2-5; clone_size: NA; v_call: TRBV7-2
cdr3_aa: CASSRDQLFYTF; j_call: TRBJ1-2; clone_size: NA; v_call: TRBV19
cdr3_aa: CASSLSGGTESQPLHF; j_call: TRBJ1-6; clone_size: few; v_call: TRBV27
cdr3_aa: CASRPRLGVYEQYF; j_call: TRBJ2-7; clone_size: NA; v_call: TRBV6-5
cdr3_aa: CASSMGQPMETQYF; j_call: TRBJ2-5; clone_size: NA; v_call: TRBV28
cdr3_aa: CASSLRKRDTGELFF; j_call: TRBJ2-2; clone_size: few; v_call: TRBV28
cdr3_aa: CASSLAGTGADTQYF; j_call: TRBJ2-3; clone_size: NA; v_call: TRBV5-1
cdr3_aa: CASSLGLAGEGAFF; j_call: TRBJ2-1; clone_size: NA; v_call: TRBV5-8
cdr3_aa: CASSAGWGETQYF; j_call: TRBJ2-5; clone_size: NA; v_call: TRBV19
cdr3_aa: CASSPGTSGNTIYF; j_call: TRBJ1-3; clone_size: NA; v_call: TRBV19
cdr3_aa: CASRRQGFGNQPQHF; j_call: TRBJ1-5; clone_size: NA; v_call: TRBV6-5
cdr3_aa: CASRLVKVDTQYF; j_call: TRBJ2-3; clone_size: few; v_call: TRBV27
cdr3_aa: CASRPGLHQPQHF; j_call: TRBJ1-5; clone_size: NA; v_call: TRBV19
cdr3_aa: CASSSAGTGVNSPLHF; j_call: TRBJ1-6; clone_size: NA; v_call: TRBV5-1
cdr3_aa: CASSLALGQGYEQYF; j_call: TRBJ2-7; clone_size: NA; v_call: TRBV7-2
cdr3_aa: CASSMSANTGELFF; j_call: TRBJ2-2; clone_size: few; v_call: TRBV19
cdr3_aa: CASSTPAAEAFF; j_call: TRBJ1-1; clone_size: NA; v_call: TRBV19
cdr3_aa: CAIRNPTSGGADTQYF; j_call: TRBJ2-3; clone_size: few; v_call: TRBV10-3
cdr3_aa: CASSLEQGGTETQYF; j_call: TRBJ2-5; clone_size: NA; v_call: TRBV7-7
cdr3_aa: CASSYPHWTSGGSYEQYF; j_call: TRBJ2-7; clone_size: once; v_call: TRBV6-2/TRBV6-3
cdr3_aa: CASTIRRGQQPVGGYTF; j_call: TRBJ1-2; clone_size: NA; v_call: TRBV19
cdr3_aa: CASRNLQETQYF; j_call: TRBJ2-5; clone_size: NA; v_call: TRBV12-3/TRBV12-4
cdr3_aa: CASSRGQGDTDTQYF; j_call: TRBJ2-3; clone_size: NA; v_call: TRBV5-1
cdr3_aa: CASSVSGQGGSEAFF; j_call: TRBJ1-1; clone_size: once; v_call: TRBV7-2
cdr3_aa: CASSYSRQGMDGYTF; j_call: TRBJ1-2; clone_size: NA; v_call: TRBV6-5
cdr3_aa: CSGGFGVNTEAFF; j_call: TRBJ1-1; clone_size: NA; v_call: TRBV29-1
cdr3_aa: CATSALGQGKETQYF; j_call: TRBJ2-5; clone_size: NA; v_call: TRBV24-1
cdr3_aa: CASTRSSYNSPLHF; j_call: TRBJ1-6; clone_size: NA; v_call: TRBV28
cdr3_aa: CASSLRGQSYNEQFF; j_call: TRBJ2-1; clone_size: NA; v_call: TRBV28
cdr3_aa: CASSLTVLNSPLHF; j_call: TRBJ1-6; clone_size: NA; v_call: TRBV28
cdr3_aa: CASSRGEGGLYNEQFF; j_call: TRBJ2-1; clone_size: NA; v_call: TRBV5-6